This TCR beta chain was documented in a study of T cells in Graves' hyperthyroidism and ophthalmopathy. What was amplified from RNA transcripts were TCR beta CDR3 regions. Using the HTBI primer set, a first-round RT-PCR was run on the TCR CDR3. TCRdb processed the multiplex PCR reads anew with MiXCR; each CDR3 protein has one entry. This sample has 500,000 to 650,000 distinct CDR3 sequences, with approximately 14% found just once. Recently diagnosed hyperthyroidism of less than 2 months' duration affected patients aged 18 to 65. Fresh 10 ml peripheral blood yielded PBMCs. CDR1 and CDR2 from the germline V gene are DFQATT and SNEGSKA (reference sequence). This CDR3 comprises 17 residues. Trimming cost V 2 bases and J 1 base; bases outside gene matches: 8.

Sequencing was done on a sample of blood. The chain combines TRBV20-1 with TRBJ2-4, with 10 bases lining up with TRBD2. The sequence was obtained from a woman between 35 and 50 years old with Graves' hyperthyroidism. The DNA for the CDR3 is TGCAGTGCTAGATTCCTAGCGGGAGTCGATGCCAAAAACATTCAGTACTTC. It codes for CSARFLAGVDAKNIQYF.